This passage covers 2 T cell receptor beta chains from one sample sequenced in a study of cytomegalovirus exposure and HLA in healthy donors. PCR involved 60 Vbeta and 13 Jbeta primers. Produced via immunoSEQ multiplex PCR; TCRdb's table is partial and in-frame only. The sample carries 85,000 to 100,000 clones, roughly 82% recorded once. Input material: PBMCs. The source of these receptors is a human donor in good health.

CDR3 loop: CASSRDRQSNTEAFF. As DNA, the CDR3 is TGCGCCAGCAGCCGCGATAGACAGTCGAACACTGAAGCTTTCTTT. The rearrangement links TRBV5-1 to TRBJ1-1; perhaps TRBD1 as D (5 bases). V was shortened by 4 bases and J by 1 base, with 14 bases between the two germline ends. The V gene's germline CDR1 is SGHRS and CDR2 YFSETQ. The CDR3 covers 15 residues.

CDR3 loop: CASRYQVSSYEQYF. The CDR3 bases are TGTGCCAGCAGGTACCAGGTGAGCTCCTACGAGCAGTACTTC. The genes are TRBV27 and TRBJ2-7; D not certain. Trimming stripped 6 bases from V and 0 bases from J, with 12 bases between. Germline V gene lookup returns CDR1 MNHEY and CDR2 SMNVEV (reference sequence). The CDR3 runs to 14 residues.